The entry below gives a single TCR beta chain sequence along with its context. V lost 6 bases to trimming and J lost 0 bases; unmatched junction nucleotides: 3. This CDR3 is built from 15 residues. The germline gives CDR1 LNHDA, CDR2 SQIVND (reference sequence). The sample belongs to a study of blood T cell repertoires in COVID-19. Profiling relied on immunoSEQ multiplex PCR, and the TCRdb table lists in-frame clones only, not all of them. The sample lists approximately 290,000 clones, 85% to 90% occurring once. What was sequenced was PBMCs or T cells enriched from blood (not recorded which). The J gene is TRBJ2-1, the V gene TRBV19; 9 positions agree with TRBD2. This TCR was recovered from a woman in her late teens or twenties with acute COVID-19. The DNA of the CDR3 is TGTGCCAGTAGGGGAGCGGGAGGCTCCTACAATGAGCAGTTCTTC. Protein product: CASRGAGGSYNEQFF.